Here is one T cell receptor (beta chain) with its context. This clone's antigen is unknown. Base qualities are not provided; no much larger clone lies one nucleotide away. One collaborating source in Seattle enrolled patients during active infection and followed them longitudinally through the course of disease. Whole blood was collected in K2EDTA tubes by collaborating institutions according to the institutions' own protocols. For TCRbeta analysis, collaborators shipped samples in one of three forms: frozen whole blood, isolated PBMCs, or DNA extracted from either of those sample types. This sample stems from a study of blood T cell repertoires in COVID-19 (TCRdb year 2020). With respect to the entire study: The collaborator samples originated in the United States, Italy and Spain and spanned the acute and convalescent phases of COVID-19. Where available, HLA class I and class II types were obtained from metadata supplied by the sample provider rather than from assay-based typing. Nearly every sample came with metadata listing a de-identified subject ID, COVID-19 status, age in years and sex. The prospective study material was composed of cDNA or gDNA derived from T cells, B-cell-depleted T cells, or PBMCs. The samples were drawn from two sources: the first 160 participants of the ongoing ImmuneRACE study, and approximately 1,300 subjects contributed by 6 global collaborators. A freely available public database, intended as a resource for researchers studying the immune response to SARS-CoV-2, is where the repertoires were released. The dataset comprised deeply sampled blood TCRbeta repertoires from subjects exposed to, actively infected with, or recovered from COVID-19.

TCRbeta CDR3 regions were amplified from genomic DNA by means of the immunoSEQ Assay, a bias-controlled multiplex PCR. For the original study's pipeline: The number of nucleated cells in each sample was estimated from the amplification of reference gene primers within the assay. To quantify the absolute abundance of each unique TCRbeta CDR3 rearrangement, sequence reads were collapsed and filtered. For each sample, productive Simpson clonality was calculated as the square root of Simpson's diversity index over productive rearrangements. Sourced from immuneACCESS, this table was stored by TCRdb with only in-frame sequences that have V and J called. A share of the clones is absent; for the studies checked, an unresolved V gene accounts for under half, and the remainder has no known explanation. The DNA was the basis for D and trimming; V, J and clone size are from that table. The sample records 200,000 or so clones, approximately 80% of which are singletons. Clones ranked in the top ten supply 10% of the sample.

Study-level results and caveats: Clinical and demographic metadata were provided uncurated, with the amount varying by source and participant.

The TCR comes from a woman of 80 years or more with COVID-19, enrolled during active disease. Source material: peripheral blood.

Read as DNA, the sequence is TGTGCCAGCAGACGTCGGGGGGGCCCCGGGGAGCTGTTTTTT. It specifies CASRRRGGPGELFF. The chain employs TRBV2 and TRBJ2-2; 8 of the junction bases match TRBD2. V is trimmed back by 6 bases and J by 6 bases, and the junction contains 6 bases that no gene match accounts for. From its cysteine to its phenylalanine, the CDR3 spans 14 amino acids. This entry keeps only the CDR3 DNA: 42 bases, framed from base 1. Looking up the germline V gene yields CDR1 SNHLY and CDR2 FYNNEI.